This TCR beta chain stems from a study of shared clonotypes between healthy human individuals. CDR3 length equals 14 residues. V gave up 5 bases and J gave up 6 bases; unmatched junction bases: 7. Germline assignment: CDR1 MDHEN and CDR2 SYDVKM. This clone was counted once. Only in-frame clones appear in the TCRdb table, and some are missing; sequencing was by immunoSEQ multiplex PCR. Of approximately 2.3 million clones in the sample, more than 80% were seen once. The V and J genes are TRBV28 and TRBJ2-7; 10 nucleotides match TRBD1. This TCR was sampled from a man aged 18 to 30 in good health. Some clones in this sample may be carry-over from other donors' samples. Sequencing was performed on naive CD4+ T cells from PBMCs. The sample's subset: CD45RA+ positively selected. The CDR3 region has the DNA TGTGCCAGCAGTCCGGGACAGGGGAGAGGCGAGCAGTACTTC. Amino acids: CASSPGQGRGEQYF.